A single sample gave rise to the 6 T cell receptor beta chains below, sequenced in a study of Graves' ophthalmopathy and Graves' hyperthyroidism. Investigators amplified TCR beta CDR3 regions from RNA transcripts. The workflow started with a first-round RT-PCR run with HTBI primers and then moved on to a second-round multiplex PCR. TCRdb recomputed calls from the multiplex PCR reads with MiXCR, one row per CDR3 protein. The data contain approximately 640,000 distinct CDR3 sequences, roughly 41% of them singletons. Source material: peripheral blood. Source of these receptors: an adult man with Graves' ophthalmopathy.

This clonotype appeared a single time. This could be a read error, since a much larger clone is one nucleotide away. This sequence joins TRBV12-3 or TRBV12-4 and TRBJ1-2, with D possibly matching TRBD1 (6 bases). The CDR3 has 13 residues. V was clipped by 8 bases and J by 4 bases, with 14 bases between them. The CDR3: CASWAGALYGYTF. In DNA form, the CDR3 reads TGTGCCAGCTGGGCAGGGGCCCTCTATGGCTACACCTTC.

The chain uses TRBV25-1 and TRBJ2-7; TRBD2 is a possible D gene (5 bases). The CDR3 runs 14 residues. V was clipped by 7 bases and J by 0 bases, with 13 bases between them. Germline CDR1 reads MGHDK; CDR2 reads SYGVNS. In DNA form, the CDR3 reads TGTGCCAGCATCAAGACCCGGGACTCCTACGAGCAGTACTTC. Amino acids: CASIKTRDSYEQYF.

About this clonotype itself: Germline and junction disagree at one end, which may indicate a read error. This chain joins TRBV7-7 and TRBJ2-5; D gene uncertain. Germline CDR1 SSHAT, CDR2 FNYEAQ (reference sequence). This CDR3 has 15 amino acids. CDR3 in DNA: TGTGCTAGCAGCTCCCGATCCGGACGAGAAGAGACCCAGTACTTC. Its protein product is CASSSRSGREETQYF.

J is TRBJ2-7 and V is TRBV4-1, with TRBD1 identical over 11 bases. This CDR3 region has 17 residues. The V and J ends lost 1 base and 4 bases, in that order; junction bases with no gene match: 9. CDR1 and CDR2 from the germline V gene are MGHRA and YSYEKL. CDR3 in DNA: TGCGCCAGCAGCCAAGCTATGGGGACAGGGGGAGAGTACGAGCAGTACTTC. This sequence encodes CASSQAMGTGGEYEQYF.

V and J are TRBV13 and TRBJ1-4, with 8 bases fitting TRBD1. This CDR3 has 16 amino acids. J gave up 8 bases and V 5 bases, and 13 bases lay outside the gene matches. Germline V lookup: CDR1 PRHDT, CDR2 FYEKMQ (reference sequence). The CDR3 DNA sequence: TGTGCCAGCAGCCAAGCGGGACAGGCTTGGGGGGAAAAACTGTTTTTT. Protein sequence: CASSQAGQAWGEKLFF.

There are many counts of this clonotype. CDR3: CAISATAGAGANVLTF. The CDR3 DNA is TGTGCCATCAGCGCTACTGCGGGGGCCGGGGCCAACGTCCTGACTTTC. The rearrangement joins TRBV10-3 to TRBJ2-6, with D possibly TRBD2 on 7 matching bases. The CDR3 covers 16 residues. Per germline, CDR1 ENHRY and CDR2 SYGVKD. Trimming removed 6 bases from V and 4 bases from J, with 16 bases in between.